Listed here are 13 T cell receptor beta chains from one sample, sequenced in a study of blood T cells in healthy people across ages. Combining a sample-barcoded 5' primer with a J-beta primer mix, a second PCR ran for roughly 7 to 12 cycles. Via MiXCR, TCRdb re-called the 5' RACE reads, giving one row per CDR3 protein. The sample consists of some 760,000 distinct CDR3 sequences, 25% of them appearing once. This sample also belongs to another study, concerning T cells of mothers and their children.

The sequencing input was blood. Receptors originate from a boy aged 5-17 years in good health.

This chain joins TRBV7-3 and TRBJ2-1; 10 nucleotides line up with TRBD2. CDR1 SGHTA and CDR2 FQGTGA come from the germline V gene. Trimming took 5 bases from V and 7 from J; bases not matched to a gene: 8. This CDR3 spans 15 amino acids. The CDR3 loop reads CASSEIAGGLNEQFF. The CDR3 coding sequence is TGTGCCAGCAGCGAAATAGCGGGAGGTTTAAATGAGCAGTTCTTC.

CDR3 sequence reads: CASSISPAETQYF. The CDR3 DNA sequence: TGTGCCAGTAGTATTTCCCCGGCAGAGACCCAGTACTTC. This chain connects TRBV19 to TRBJ2-5; no firm D call. V was clipped by 3 bases and J by 4 bases, with 9 bases between them. The CDR3 loop spans 13 amino acids. Germline lookup yields CDR1 LNHDA and CDR2 SQIVND (reference sequence).

At least ten counts were recorded for this clonotype. The J gene is TRBJ2-5, the V gene TRBV4-3, with D possibly TRBD2 on 6 matching bases. The V gene's germline CDR1 is LGHNA and CDR2 YSLEER. V was trimmed by 0 bases and J by 4 bases, leaving 12 bases between them. The CDR3 runs to 15 residues. CDR3 sequence (DNA): TGCGCCAGCAGCCAAGATGGGACTCGGGGAGAGACCCAGTACTTC. Translating gives CASSQDGTRGETQYF.

This clonotype was picked up a small number of times. The rearrangement uses TRBV7-9 and TRBJ2-4; the D gene is possibly TRBD2 (6 bases). Germline values: CDR1 SEHNR, CDR2 FQNEAQ (reference sequence). There are 18 residues in the CDR3. V was cut by 4 bases and J by 6 bases, with 25 bases left in between. The CDR3 sequence: CASSSPYPGLPGGNIQYF. The CDR3 nucleotides are TGTGCCAGCAGCTCTCCCTATCCGGGACTCCCTGGTGGAAACATTCAGTACTTC. Looking up the rest from reference TRBV7-9 and TRBJ2-4 gives the full variable domain: DTGVSQNPRHKITKRGQNVTFRCDPISEHNRLYWYRQTLGQGPEFLTYFQNEAQLEKSRLLSDRFSAERPKGSFSTLEIQRTEQGDSAMYLCASSSPYPGLPGGNIQYFGAGTRLSVL.

The chain is built from TRBV3-1 and TRBJ2-1; possibly TRBD2 for D (6 bases). V was clipped by 1 base and J by 5 bases, with 12 bases between them. The CDR3 sequence is 15 residues long. CDR1 is LGHDT and CDR2 is YNNKEL in the germline V gene (reference sequence). CDR3 sequence (DNA): TGTGCCAGCAGCCAAGTGGCACTAGCCCACAATGAGCAGTTCTTC. Encoded protein: CASSQVALAHNEQFF.

This clonotype has just a few counts. The chain carries TRBV6-5 and TRBJ1-2, with no clear D. The V gene's germline CDR1 is MNHEY and CDR2 SVGAGI. The CDR3 is 16 amino acids. The germline V and J ends were trimmed by 0 bases and 6 bases, with 17 bases remaining between them. CDR3 sequence: CASSYSTRSRCDGYTF. The CDR3 DNA reads TGTGCCAGCAGTTACTCGACAAGGTCAAGATGCGATGGCTACACCTTC.

This clonotype was detected only a few times. This rearrangement joins TRBV9 to TRBJ2-5, with D possibly TRBD1 on 6 matching bases. The end of the DNA fits TRBJ2-7 better, so the J call may be wrong. CDR1 is SGDLS and CDR2 is YYNGEE in the germline V gene. This CDR3 spans 13 amino acids. The CDR3 region has the DNA TGTGCCAGCAGCCCAAGGGCAGGGGACGAGCAGTACTTC. This encodes CASSPRAGDEQYF.

V and J are TRBV4-2 and TRBJ2-7; D may be TRBD1 (5 bases). The CDR3 runs to 16 residues. V was pared by 0 bases and J by 6 bases, with 18 bases between. Germline assignment: CDR1 LGHNA and CDR2 YNFKEQ. The CDR3 DNA sequence: TGTGCCAGCAGCCAAGATTGGGATAGGGGATCCATCGAGCAGTACTTC. It specifies CASSQDWDRGSIEQYF.

The chain carries TRBV2 and TRBJ2-7, with TRBD2 matching 9 bases. The CDR3 length is 15 residues. Trimming took 4 bases from V and 2 from J; bases not matched to a gene: 6. The germline gives CDR1 SNHLY, CDR2 FYNNEI. The CDR3 sequence is CASSGPGLAAYEQYF. For the CDR3, the DNA is TGTGCCAGCAGTGGGCCGGGACTAGCAGCCTACGAGCAGTACTTC.

Comments on this clonotype: At one boundary the junction diverges from the germline segment, which might be a read error. J is TRBJ1-2 and V is TRBV15; TRBD1 might be the D (5 bases). The CDR3 is 11 residues long. Germline loops: CDR1 LNHNV, CDR2 YYDKDF (reference sequence). CDR3 amino acids: CATSRDARVSF. The DNA for the CDR3 is TGTGCCACCAGCAGGGACGCCAGGGTTTCCTTC. Together with reference TRBV15 and TRBJ1-2, the CDR3 gives the full variable domain: DAMVIQNPRYQVTQFGKPVTLSCSQTLNHNVMYWYQQKSSQAPKLLFHYYDKDFNNEADTPDNFQSRRPNTSFCFLDIRSPGLGDTAMYLCATSRDARVSFGSGTRLTVV.

The chain uses TRBV11-1 and TRBJ2-5; D call uncertain. This CDR3 region has 12 residues. Deletions cut 1 base from V and 11 bases from J, with 11 bases between. Germline CDR1 reads SGHAT; CDR2 reads FQDESV (reference sequence). CDR3 sequence: CASSLDYGEQYF. CDR3 nucleotide sequence: TGTGCCAGCAGCTTAGACTATGGTGAGCAGTACTTC.

Only a few counts were recorded for this clonotype. V gene TRBV20-1 combines with J gene TRBJ2-5, with 7 bases lining up with TRBD2. CDR3 length equals 16 residues. V trimming: 5 bases; J trimming: 1 base; junction bases outside the gene matches: 13. The germline V gene has CDR1 DFQATT and CDR2 SNEGSKA (reference sequence). CDR3 nucleotide sequence: TGCAGTGCTCACCGCCGGGCTAGCGGCCCCCAAGAGACCCAGTACTTC. Translated, it gives CSAHRRASGPQETQYF.

The CDR3 bases are TGCAGCGTTGAAGATCAGGGCAGGACTGAGCAGTACTTC. Encoded protein: CSVEDQGRTEQYF. The genes are TRBV29-1 and TRBJ2-1, with D perhaps assigned TRBD1 or TRBD2 (5 bases each). The DNA end lines up better with TRBJ2-7; the J call may be wrong. CDR3 length equals 13 residues. CDR1 is SQVTM, CDR2 ANQGSEA, per germline.